This T cell receptor (beta chain) was captured by sequencing in a study of T-cell memory formation after mild COVID-19. Study overall: Clusters were largely donor specific. The study, taken as a whole, reports: A balance of CD4 and CD8 characterized clones contracting day 15 to 85, whereas later expanders leaned CD4+.

The CDR3 length is 14 residues. J gave up 3 bases and V 5 bases, and 7 bases lay outside the gene matches. In germline, CDR1 is DFQATT, CDR2 SNEGSKA (reference sequence). To note about this clonotype: What it binds is unknown.

It was 5'RACE with constant-segment primers that produced the TCR alpha and TCR beta cDNA libraries, which carried sample barcodes and UMIs. Each CDR3 protein gets one entry after TCRdb re-called the 5' RACE reads with MiXCR. The top ten hold approximately 8.4% of the sample, which has fewer than 550,000 distinct CDR3 sequences, around 18% seen once. The chain recombines TRBV20-1 with TRBJ2-7, with 10 bases that match TRBD2. The TCR originated in an adult woman who had mild COVID-19 (a few samples of this study predate the infection). Cell type and time point are not known. Material for sequencing was PBMCs or a T cell subset sorted from them (not recorded which). The CDR3 DNA reads TGCAGTGCTGCCACTAGCGGGACCATCTACGAGCAGTACTTC. This gives the protein CSAATSGTIYEQYF.